Below, 8 T cell receptor beta chains from the same sample are listed, as sequenced in a study of cytomegalovirus exposure and HLA in healthy donors (TCRdb year 2017). Libraries were constructed by the immunoSEQ multiplex PCR assay. For the multiplex PCR, a mixture combining 60 forward primers for TCR Vbeta segments and 13 reverse primers for TCR Jbeta segments was used. The clones in this table, taken by TCRdb from immuneACCESS, are in-frame only. Not every clone is retained; where verified, under half of the shortfall comes from an unresolved V gene, and the cause of the rest is unknown. Counted in this sample were about 100,000 clones; approximately 82% of them appeared once. The ten largest make up 1.2% of the sample. Sequencing was carried out using PBMCs. These receptors were taken from a woman between 18 and 30 years old in good health and CMV-seronegative.

The chain recombines TRBV27 with TRBJ2-7; TRBD2 matches at 9 bases. The ends lost 1 base at V and 4 bases at J; junction bases unmatched: 5. Per germline, CDR1 MNHEY and CDR2 SMNVEV (reference sequence). The CDR3 totals 15 residues. The CDR3, as DNA: TGTGCCAGCAGTTTATGGGCTAGCGGGATGTACGAGCAGTACTTC. Its translation: CASSLWASGMYEQYF.

The chain uses TRBV7-3 and TRBJ2-3, with TRBD2 identical over 7 bases. Germline trimming cut 0 bases from V and 4 bases from J; bases unmatched to any gene: 7. The CDR3 is 16 residues long. Germline V gives CDR1 SGHTA, CDR2 FQGTGA. The CDR3: CASSLTAAGVADTQYF. In nucleotides, the CDR3 is TGTGCCAGCAGCTTAACGGCTGCGGGAGTTGCAGATACGCAGTATTTT.

The chain employs TRBV7-9 and TRBJ2-3; no reliable D call. Germline values: CDR1 SEHNR, CDR2 FQNEAQ (reference sequence). V was trimmed by 5 bases and J by 4 bases, leaving 16 bases between them. This CDR3 comprises 15 residues. The CDR3 nucleotides read TGTGCCAGCAGCCCGAGGTTGAGTGTGTCAGATACGCAGTATTTT. This translates into CASSPRLSVSDTQYF. The entire variable domain, with the rest obtained from reference TRBV7-9 and TRBJ2-3, is as follows: DTGVSQNPRHKITKRGQNVTFRCDPISEHNRLYWYRQTLGQGPEFLTYFQNEAQLEKSRLLSDRFSAERPKGSFSTLEIQRTEQGDSAMYLCASSPRLSVSDTQYFGPGTRLTVL.

This clone has a handful of counts. J is TRBJ1-6 and V is TRBV15; TRBD1 might be the D (6 bases). CDR1 and CDR2 from the germline V gene are LNHNV and YYDKDF (reference sequence). The V and J ends lost 3 bases and 9 bases respectively, with 12 bases between them. This CDR3 comprises 14 residues. In DNA form, the CDR3 reads TGTGCCACCAGCAGTCACAGGGAGGGTTCACCCCTCCACTTT. This translates into CATSSHREGSPLHF.

This sequence joins TRBV9 and TRBJ2-6, with 10 bases aligning to TRBD1. The CDR3 is 16 residues long. Germline-derived CDR1 and CDR2 are SGDLS and YYNGEE. V trimming: 5 bases; J trimming: 2 bases; junction bases outside the gene matches: 4. CDR3 loop: CASRGQGITGANVLTF. The DNA of the CDR3 is TGTGCCAGCAGGGGACAGGGGATTACTGGGGCCAACGTCCTGACTTTC.

This sequence joins TRBV7-2 and TRBJ2-1; a weak D match, TRBD2 (6 bases). This CDR3 contains 14 residues. V was cut by 3 bases and J by 3 bases, with 9 bases left in between. Germline V gene sequence: CDR1 SGHTA, CDR2 FQGNSA. The CDR3 spells CASSFLALYNEQFF. The CDR3 nucleotides are TGTGCCAGCAGCTTCCTAGCGCTCTACAATGAGCAGTTCTTC.

The V and J genes are TRBV6-4 and TRBJ2-3, with TRBD2 identical over 12 bases. CDR3 length equals 17 residues. The germline V gene has CDR1 MRHNA and CDR2 SNTAGT. Trimming cost V 0 bases and J 4 bases; bases outside gene matches: 5. CDR3 nucleotides: TGTGCCAGCAGTGACTCGGCTAGCGGGGGGGCTTCAGATACGCAGTATTTT. Translated: CASSDSASGGASDTQYF.

This clone was found a few times. The rearrangement joins TRBV4-1 to TRBJ2-6; D remains unclear. Looked up from germline, CDR1 is MGHRA and CDR2 is YSYEKL. The CDR3 has 16 amino acids. Deletions cut 0 bases from V and 1 base from J, with 7 bases between. In nucleotides, the CDR3 is TGCGCCAGCAGCCAAGATTTCGGGTCTGGGGCCAACGTCCTGACTTTC. The encoded protein is CASSQDFGSGANVLTF.